The 23 T cell receptor beta chains presented below share a single source sample, sequenced in a study of blood T cell repertoires in COVID-19. Clones were sequenced by immunoSEQ multiplex PCR, and TCRdb holds only the in-frame ones, with some missing. Of about 190,000 clones listed, around 76% are singletons. Sequencing used PBMCs or T cells enriched from blood (not recorded which). These receptors all stem from a woman aged 45-60 years with acute COVID-19.

Turning to this clone: One junction end disagrees with the germline gene, perhaps due to a read error. The chain couples TRBV7-9 to TRBJ1-5; D may be TRBD1 (5 bases). The CDR3 sequence is 17 residues long. Germline V gene sequence: CDR1 SEHNR, CDR2 FQNEAQ (reference sequence). The CDR3 DNA sequence: TGTGCCAGCAGCTTAGCCTCGGTCGGGGGACCGGCTCAGCCCCGGCATTTT. Amino acid sequence: CASSLASVGGPAQPRHF.

This clone came up a few times. The rearrangement joins TRBV3-1 (or the pseudogene TRBV3-2) to TRBJ1-5, with 7 nucleotides matching TRBD1. V shed 4 bases and J 2 bases; nucleotides not matched to a gene: 5. This CDR3 is 15 amino acids long. The germline CDR1 and CDR2 sequences are LGHDT and YNNKEL (reference sequence). CDR3 DNA: TGTGCCAGCAGCCGCGGGACAGTTGGCAATCAGCCCCAGCATTTT. This codes for CASSRGTVGNQPQHF.

This clone turned up a few times. This chain joins TRBV14 and TRBJ2-3; D might be TRBD1 (5 bases). CDR1 SGHDN and CDR2 FVKESK come from the germline V gene. Trimming stripped 1 base from V and 4 bases from J, with 30 bases between. This CDR3 is built from 21 residues. CDR3 sequence (DNA): TGTGCCAGCAGCCAAGGAAATTTGCGGAATAGGGGCAAAGGGGTTGCAGATACGCAGTATTTT. Protein: CASSQGNLRNRGKGVADTQYF.

In regard to this clone: No conserved phenylalanine or tryptophan ends this CDR3, so it is likely a read error. No DNA is shown, since the ends of the CDR3 on it are uncertain; the CDR3 is the one TCRdb lists. The chain couples TRBV4-1 to TRBJ1-4; TRBD1 is taken as the D call from the table, unchecked against the DNA. CDR1 is MGHRA and CDR2 is YSYEKL in the germline V gene. Ends included, the CDR3 has 16 residues. The chain's CDR3 is CASSHVRDRGCGPVLG.

In regard to this clone: Germline is not matched at one junction end, which may reflect a read error. The chain employs TRBV9 and TRBJ1-2; D is uncertain. CDR1 and CDR2 (germline): SGDLS, YYNGEE. The CDR3 totals 15 residues. CDR3 amino acids: CASSVGGQAIRGYTF. The CDR3 region has the DNA TGTGCCAGCAGCGTAGGAGGGCAGGCCATACGAGGCTATACCTTC.

V is TRBV27 and J is TRBJ2-1; 8 bases are a match to TRBD1. The CDR3 has 14 residues. From germline, CDR1 is MNHEY and CDR2 SMNVEV (reference sequence). The V segment lost 6 bases and the J segment 9 bases; nucleotides outside the gene matches: 10. CDR3 sequence reads: CASSPGQGTGEQFF. In DNA form, the CDR3 reads TGTGCCAGCAGCCCTGGACAGGGCACAGGTGAGCAGTTCTTC.

The V call is TRBV13, the J call TRBJ1-2; D is possibly TRBD1 (6 bases). Germline CDR1 and CDR2: PRHDT and FYEKMQ (reference sequence). The CDR3 is 14 amino acids. V was trimmed by 4 bases and J by 9 bases, leaving 18 bases between them. CDR3 residues: CASSSPGGVGRYTF. The CDR3 DNA reads as TGTGCCAGCAGCTCCCCGGGGGGCGTGGGTCGCTACACCTTC. Based on the CDR3 plus reference TRBV13 and TRBJ1-2, the full variable domain is AAGVIQSPRHLIKEKRETATLKCYPIPRHDTVYWYQQGPGQDPQFLISFYEKMQSDKGSIPDRFSAQQFSDYHSELNMSSLELGDSALYFCASSSPGGVGRYTFGSGTRLTVV.

This CDR3 is CASRRQINSPLHF. The CDR3 nucleotides read TGTGCCAGTAGAAGACAGATTAATTCACCCCTCCACTTT. The chain links TRBV19 to TRBJ1-6, with a possible D match to TRBD1 (5 bases). The CDR3 extends over 13 amino acids. V was shortened by 6 bases and J by 6 bases, with 9 bases between the two germline ends. Per the germline V gene, CDR1 is LNHDA and CDR2 is SQIVND (reference sequence).

The chain employs TRBV4-1 and TRBJ2-5, with D perhaps TRBD2 (6 bases). The CDR3 extends over 18 amino acids. Germline CDR1 and CDR2: MGHRA and YSYEKL. Trimming stripped 4 bases from V and 3 bases from J, with 24 bases between. Written as DNA, the CDR3 is TGCGCCAGCAGCCGGCAACGGCGGGGATTGGGCAGGGAAGAGACCCAGTACTTC. Translated: CASSRQRRGLGREETQYF.

This clone was seen a single time. This chain links TRBV6-5 with TRBJ2-7; the D gene is possibly TRBD2 (6 bases). Germline CDR1 is MNHEY and CDR2 is SVGAGI. The CDR3 spans 10 residues. V was pared by 7 bases and J by 6 bases, with 7 bases between. The chain's CDR3 is CASTGGEQYV. CDR3 DNA sequence: TGTGCCAGCACCGGGGGCGAGCAGTACGTC.

There are a few counts of this clone. The CDR3 loop reads CASSLSSGGLSGQYF. Written as DNA, the CDR3 is TGTGCCAGCAGCTTAAGTAGCGGGGGCTTGAGTGGCCAGTACTTC. This chain connects TRBV7-6 to TRBJ2-5, with 9 positions matching TRBD2. With 2 bases clipped from V and 10 bases from J, the junction kept 11 bases outside the gene matches. The CDR3 length is 15 residues. Germline-derived CDR1 and CDR2 are SGHVS and FNYEAQ.

This chain uses TRBV10-3 with TRBJ2-1; 11 nucleotides align to TRBD2. The CDR3 length is 17 residues. V lost 6 bases to trimming and J lost 8 bases; unmatched junction nucleotides: 15. Germline values: CDR1 ENHRY, CDR2 SYGVKD. CDR3 residues: CAISPPTVSGGAHEQFF. Here the CDR3 DNA reads TGTGCCATCAGCCCCCCGACGGTTAGCGGGGGGGCACATGAGCAGTTCTTC.

The chain is built from TRBV28 and TRBJ1-1; no definite D call. Between the trimmed V and J ends, which lost 3 bases and 10 bases, there was a span of 21 bases. Germline V gene lookup returns CDR1 MDHEN and CDR2 SYDVKM. The CDR3 covers 15 residues. In DNA form, the CDR3 reads TGTGCCAGCAGTTTTTGGGAGCCCCACGCCAGTGGAGCTTTCTTT. Its protein is CASSFWEPHASGAFF. Together with reference TRBV28 and TRBJ1-1, the CDR3 gives the full variable domain: DVKVTQSSRYLVKRTGEKVFLECVQDMDHENMFWYRQDPGLGLRLIYFSYDVKMKEKGDIPEGYSVSREKKERFSLILESASTNQTSMYLCASSFWEPHASGAFFGQGTRLTVV.

The genes are TRBV4-3 and TRBJ1-4; perhaps TRBD1 as D (6 bases). V gave up 5 bases and J gave up 8 bases, with 18 bases separating them. The CDR3 is 15 amino acids. The germline CDR1 and CDR2 sequences are LGHNA and YSLEER. The CDR3 protein is CASSTIQGNREKLFF. The DNA for the CDR3 is TGCGCCAGCAGCACCATACAGGGCAATCGGGAAAAACTGTTTTTT.

This clone has only one observation. In DNA, the CDR3 is TGTGCCAGCAGTCCCATGGGCAGGGGTACTTCTAATGAAAAACTGTTTTTT. This encodes CASSPMGRGTSNEKLFF. J is TRBJ1-4 and V is TRBV28, with D possibly being TRBD1 (6 bases). Trimming removed 5 bases at V and 3 bases at J, with 19 bases between. Germline CDR1 and CDR2: MDHEN and SYDVKM. CDR3 size: 17 residues.

The chain links TRBV4-1 to TRBJ1-1; 10 bases align to TRBD1. Germline V CDR1 and CDR2: MGHRA, YSYEKL. CDR3 length: 13 residues. V dropped 4 bases and J dropped 11; count of bases not matched to a gene: 7. The CDR3 DNA follows: TGCGCCAGCAGCCTAGGACAGGGGGGGAGGGCTTTCTTT. As protein: CASSLGQGGRAFF.

In nucleotides, the CDR3 is TGTGCCAGAAGCTTGGTAGCTAGCGGGGCGAACTACGAGCAGTACGTC. It codes for CARSLVASGANYEQYV. The genes are TRBV5-3 and TRBJ2-7; 9 nucleotides match TRBD2. Being an ORF, TRBV5-3 has a function that is uncertain. Trimming cost V 0 bases and J 3 bases; bases outside gene matches: 7. This CDR3 is 16 amino acids long.

The chain couples TRBV29-1 to TRBJ1-6; 8 bases match TRBD1. The J segment lost 8 bases and the V segment lost 6 bases, leaving 3 bases of the junction unmatched. The CDR3 length is 12 residues. Looked up from germline, CDR1 is SQVTM and CDR2 is ANQGSEA. The CDR3 DNA is TGCAGCGTCGGGACAGGAGATTCACCCCTCCACTTT. Its protein product is CSVGTGDSPLHF.

The gene calls are TRBV6-5 and TRBJ2-2; 8 positions match TRBD1. The CDR3 spans 15 residues. Per the germline V gene, CDR1 is MNHEY and CDR2 is SVGAGI. The V segment lost 2 bases and the J segment 6 bases; nucleotides outside the gene matches: 5. The CDR3 DNA reads TGTGCCAGCAGTTACGACAGGGGATCTCCCGGGGAGCTGTTTTTT. Translation: CASSYDRGSPGELFF.

This clone was found once. The J gene is TRBJ2-1, the V gene TRBV9, with 8 positions matching TRBD2. With V trimmed by 5 bases and J by 2 bases, 6 bases remained unmatched. The germline CDR1 and CDR2 sequences are SGDLS and YYNGEE. This CDR3 comprises 15 residues. CDR3 loop: CASSPGGAPYNEQFF. CDR3 in DNA: TGTGCCAGCAGTCCCGGGGGGGCCCCCTACAATGAGCAGTTCTTC.

The chain recombines TRBV28 with TRBJ1-6, with D possibly matching TRBD1 (6 bases). The CDR3 consists of 14 residues. CDR1 is MDHEN, CDR2 SYDVKM, per germline. The V end lost 6 bases, the J end lost 6 bases, and 12 bases lay between the germline ends. In DNA form, the CDR3 reads TGTGCCAGCAGCTCCGGACAGTCTAATTCACCCCTCCACTTT. It yields the protein CASSSGQSNSPLHF.

The rearrangement links TRBV23-1 to TRBJ2-3; D not certain. TRBV23-1 is an open reading frame, and its role is uncertain. CDR3 size: 14 residues. V was cut by 2 bases and J by 2 bases, with 8 bases left in between. CDR3 in amino acids: CASSQTPDTDTQYF. CDR3 nucleotide sequence: TGCGCCAGCAGTCAAACGCCAGACACAGATACGCAGTATTTT.

This clone was observed once. J is TRBJ2-2 and V is TRBV7-6, with 8 bases that match TRBD2. This CDR3 has 15 residues. CDR1 SGHVS and CDR2 FNYEAQ come from the germline V gene. Trimming cost V 4 bases and J 4 bases; bases outside gene matches: 5. The CDR3 region has the DNA TGTGCCAGCAGCTCGGGAGGGTCGGGCACCGGGGAGCTGTTTTTT. Protein: CASSSGGSGTGELFF.